This TCR beta chain stems from a study of blood T cell repertoires in COVID-19. Study as a whole: The United States, Italy and Spain supplied acute and convalescent COVID-19 samples. PBMCs, B-cell-depleted T cells, or T cells were the source of the cDNA or gDNA that made up the material.

Authors' data handling: Reference gene primer amplification gave nucleated cell count estimates. Generated by immunoSEQ multiplex PCR, the TCRdb table keeps only in-frame clones and is missing some. For V, J and clone size, that table is used; D and trimming come from the DNA. There are about 44,000 clones in the sample; 87% occur only once, and approximately 23% lies in the top ten. There are 12 residues in the CDR3. Germline lookup yields CDR1 SEHNR and CDR2 FQNEAQ (reference sequence). V was pared by 3 bases and J by 2 bases, with 4 bases between. The sequenced sample consisted of peripheral blood. The genes are TRBV7-9 and TRBJ1-1; the D is unclear. This receptor was identified in a woman of 80 years or more in a cohort sampled during active or convalescent COVID-19. CDR3 in amino acids: CASSFLNTEAFF. Here the CDR3 DNA reads TGTGCCAGCAGCTTTTTAAACACTGAAGCTTTCTTT. The full variable domain, rest sourced from reference TRBV7-9 and TRBJ1-1, is DTGVSQNPRHKITKRGQNVTFRCDPISEHNRLYWYRQTLGQGPEFLTYFQNEAQLEKSRLLSDRFSAERPKGSFSTLEIQRTEQGDSAMYLCASSFLNTEAFFGQGTRLTVV.